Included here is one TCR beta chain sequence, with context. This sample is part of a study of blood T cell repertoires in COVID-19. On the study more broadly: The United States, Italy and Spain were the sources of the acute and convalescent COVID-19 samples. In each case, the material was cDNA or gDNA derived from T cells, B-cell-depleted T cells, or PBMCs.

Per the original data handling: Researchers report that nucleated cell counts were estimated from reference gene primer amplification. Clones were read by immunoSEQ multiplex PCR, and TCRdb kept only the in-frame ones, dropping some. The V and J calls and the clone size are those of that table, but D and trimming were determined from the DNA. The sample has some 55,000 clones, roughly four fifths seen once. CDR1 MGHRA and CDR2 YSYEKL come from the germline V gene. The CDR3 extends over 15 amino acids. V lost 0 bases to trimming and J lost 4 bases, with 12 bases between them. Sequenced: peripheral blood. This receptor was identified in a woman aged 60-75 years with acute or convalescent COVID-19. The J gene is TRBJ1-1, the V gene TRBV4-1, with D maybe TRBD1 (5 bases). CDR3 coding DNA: TGCGCCAGCAGCCAAGACCCGCGGGGCGGCACTGAAGCTTTCTTT. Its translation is CASSQDPRGGTEAFF.